The T cell receptor (beta chain) described here comes from a study of blood T cell repertoires in COVID-19. Study overall: From T cells, B-cell-depleted T cells, or PBMCs came the material, which was cDNA or gDNA.

V was pared by 0 bases and J by 6 bases, with 13 bases between. This CDR3 has 15 amino acids. The germline V gene encodes CDR1 SGHRS and CDR2 YFSETQ. Measured with immunoSEQ multiplex PCR; TCRdb has only the in-frame clones, and not every one. Here the sample spans 100,000 or so clones, around 87% being singletons. The chain combines TRBV5-1 with TRBJ1-5, with D hard to call. Sequencing was done on a sample of peripheral blood. This receptor was identified in a woman between 25 and 40 years old with acute or convalescent COVID-19. The CDR3: CASSLVPGVGQPQHF. The CDR3, as DNA: TGCGCCAGCAGCTTGGTCCCTGGAGTTGGTCAGCCCCAGCATTTT. Full variable domain (outside the CDR3, taken from reference TRBV5-1 and TRBJ1-5): KAGVTQTPRYLIKTRGQQVTLSCSPISGHRSVSWYQQTPGQGLQFLFEYFSETQRNKGNFPGRFSGRQFSNSRSEMNVSTLELGDSALYLCASSLVPGVGQPQHFGDGTRLSIL.